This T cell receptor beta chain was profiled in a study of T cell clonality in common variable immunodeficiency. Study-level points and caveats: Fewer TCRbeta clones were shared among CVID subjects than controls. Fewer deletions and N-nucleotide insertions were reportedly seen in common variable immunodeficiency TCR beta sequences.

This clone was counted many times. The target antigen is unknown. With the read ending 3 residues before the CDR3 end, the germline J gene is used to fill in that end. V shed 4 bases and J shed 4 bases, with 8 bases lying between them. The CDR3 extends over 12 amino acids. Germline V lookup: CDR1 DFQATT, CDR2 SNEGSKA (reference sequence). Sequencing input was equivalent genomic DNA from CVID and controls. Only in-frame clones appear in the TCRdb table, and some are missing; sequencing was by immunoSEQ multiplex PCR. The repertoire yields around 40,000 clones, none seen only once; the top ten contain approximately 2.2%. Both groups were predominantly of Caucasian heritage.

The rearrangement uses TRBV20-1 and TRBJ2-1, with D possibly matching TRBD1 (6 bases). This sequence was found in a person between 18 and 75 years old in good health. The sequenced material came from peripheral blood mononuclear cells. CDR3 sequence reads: CSATTGYNEQFF. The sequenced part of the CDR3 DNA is TGCAGTGCTACTACAGGGTACAATGAG.